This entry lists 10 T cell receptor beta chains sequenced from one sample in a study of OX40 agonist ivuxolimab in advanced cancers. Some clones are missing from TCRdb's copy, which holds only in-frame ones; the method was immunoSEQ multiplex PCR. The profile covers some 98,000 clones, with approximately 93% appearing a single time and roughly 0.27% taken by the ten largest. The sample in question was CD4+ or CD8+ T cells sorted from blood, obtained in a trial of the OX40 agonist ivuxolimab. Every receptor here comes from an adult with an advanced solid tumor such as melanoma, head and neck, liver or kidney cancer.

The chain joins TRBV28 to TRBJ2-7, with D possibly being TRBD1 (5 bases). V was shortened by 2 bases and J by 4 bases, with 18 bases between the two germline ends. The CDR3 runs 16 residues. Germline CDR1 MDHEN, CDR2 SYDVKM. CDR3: CASSLIQATALYEQYF. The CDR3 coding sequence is TGTGCCAGCAGTTTAATACAGGCAACAGCGTTATACGAGCAGTACTTC.

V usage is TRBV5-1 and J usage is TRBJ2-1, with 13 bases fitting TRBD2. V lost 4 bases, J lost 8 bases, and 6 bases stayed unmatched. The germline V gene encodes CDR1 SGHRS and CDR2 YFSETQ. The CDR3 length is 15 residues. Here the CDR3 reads CASSVLAGGSDEQFF. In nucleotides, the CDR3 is TGCGCCAGCAGCGTACTAGCGGGAGGGTCCGATGAGCAGTTCTTC.

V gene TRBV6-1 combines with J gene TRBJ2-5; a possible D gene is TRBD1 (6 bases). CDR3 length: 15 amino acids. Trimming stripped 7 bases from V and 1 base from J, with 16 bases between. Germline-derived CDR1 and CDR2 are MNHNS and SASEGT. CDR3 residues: CASTRTTGPQETQYF. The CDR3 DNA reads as TGTGCCAGCACGAGAACCACAGGGCCCCAAGAGACCCAGTACTTC.

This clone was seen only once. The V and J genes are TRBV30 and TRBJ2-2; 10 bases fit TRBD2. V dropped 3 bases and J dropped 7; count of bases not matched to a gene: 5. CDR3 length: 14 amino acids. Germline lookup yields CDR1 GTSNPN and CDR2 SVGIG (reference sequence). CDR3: CAWRLAGGGGELFF. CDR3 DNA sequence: TGTGCCTGGAGATTAGCGGGGGGAGGCGGGGAGCTGTTTTTT.

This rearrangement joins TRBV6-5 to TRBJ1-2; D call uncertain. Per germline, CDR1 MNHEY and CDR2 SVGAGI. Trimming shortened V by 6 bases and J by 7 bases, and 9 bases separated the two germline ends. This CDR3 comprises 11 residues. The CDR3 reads CASSPRAGYTF. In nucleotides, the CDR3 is TGTGCCAGCAGCCCCCGCGCTGGCTACACCTTC.

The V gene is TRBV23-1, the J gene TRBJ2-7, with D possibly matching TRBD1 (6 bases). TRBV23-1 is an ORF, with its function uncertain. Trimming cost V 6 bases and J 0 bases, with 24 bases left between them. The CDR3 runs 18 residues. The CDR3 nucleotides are TGCGCCAGCAGCCCGCCACGAAGGGGACACTTTACCTCCTACGAGCAGTACGTC. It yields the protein CASSPPRRGHFTSYEQYV.

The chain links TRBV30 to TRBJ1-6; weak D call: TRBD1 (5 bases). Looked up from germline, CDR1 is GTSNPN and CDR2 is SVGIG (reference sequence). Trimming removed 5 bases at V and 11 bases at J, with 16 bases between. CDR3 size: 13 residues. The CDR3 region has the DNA TGTGCCTGGGCAAGCGGGGGTAGGACACCCCTCCACTTT. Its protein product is CAWASGGRTPLHF.

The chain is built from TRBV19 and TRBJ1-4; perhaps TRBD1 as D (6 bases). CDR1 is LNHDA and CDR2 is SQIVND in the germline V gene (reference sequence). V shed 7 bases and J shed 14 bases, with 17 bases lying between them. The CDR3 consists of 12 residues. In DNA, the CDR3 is TGTGCCAGTACCCCCGGAGGGGGGAAGCTGTTTTTT. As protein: CASTPGGGKLFF.

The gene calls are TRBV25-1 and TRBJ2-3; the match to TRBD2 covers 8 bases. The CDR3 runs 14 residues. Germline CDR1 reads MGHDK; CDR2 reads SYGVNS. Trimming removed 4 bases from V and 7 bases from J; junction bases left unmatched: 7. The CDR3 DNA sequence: TGTGCCAGCAGTGGAACTAGCGGCCCCTATACGCAGTATTTT. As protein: CASSGTSGPYTQYF.

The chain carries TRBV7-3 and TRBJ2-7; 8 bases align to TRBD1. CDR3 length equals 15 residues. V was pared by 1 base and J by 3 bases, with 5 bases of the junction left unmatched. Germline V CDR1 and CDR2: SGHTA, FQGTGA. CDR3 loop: CASSLSGQGRYEQYF. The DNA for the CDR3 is TGTGCCAGCAGCTTAAGTGGACAGGGTCGCTACGAGCAGTACTTC.